This T cell receptor beta chain was identified during a study of T cells in Graves' hyperthyroidism and ophthalmopathy. The CDR3 is 14 amino acids. The V end lost 5 bases, the J end lost 4 bases, and 10 bases lay between the germline ends. In germline, CDR1 is KGHDR, CDR2 SFDVKD. Newly diagnosed patients aged 18 to 65 had hyperthyroidism of under 2 months' duration. Investigators excluded patients with uncontrolled infection, other autoimmune disease, pregnancy or lactation. Study-wide results and caveats: Ophthalmopathy cases were set apart from stable hyperthyroidism by a 13 V-J model.

Amplified regions were TCR beta CDR3 sequences from RNA transcripts. HTBI primers were used for first-round RT-PCR of the TCR CDR3. Using its own MiXCR run on the multiplex PCR reads, TCRdb lists one record per CDR3 protein. Among some 800,000 distinct CDR3 sequences, roughly 40% were seen once, and the ten largest hold 8.9%. At least ten counts were recorded for this clonotype. Its antigen remains unknown. The TCR was taken from a man younger than 35 with Graves' hyperthyroidism. Sequencing input: blood. V gene TRBV24-1 combines with J gene TRBJ2-2; a weak D match, TRBD2 (5 bases). CDR3 bases: TGTGCCACCAGTGCTGCTAGCCCCACCGGGGAGCTGTTTTTT. Translating gives CATSAASPTGELFF.